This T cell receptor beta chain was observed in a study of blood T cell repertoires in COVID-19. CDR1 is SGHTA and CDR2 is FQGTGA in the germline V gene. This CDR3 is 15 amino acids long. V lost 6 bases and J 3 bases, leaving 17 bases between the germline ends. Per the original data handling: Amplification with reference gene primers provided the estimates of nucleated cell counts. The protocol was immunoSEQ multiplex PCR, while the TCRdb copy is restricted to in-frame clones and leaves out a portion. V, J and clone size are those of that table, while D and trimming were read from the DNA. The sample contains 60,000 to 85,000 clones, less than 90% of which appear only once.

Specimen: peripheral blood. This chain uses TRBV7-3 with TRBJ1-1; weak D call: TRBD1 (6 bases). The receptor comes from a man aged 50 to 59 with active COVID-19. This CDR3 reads CASRLLPDRDTEAFF. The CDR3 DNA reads TGTGCCAGCAGACTGCTCCCGGACAGAGACACTGAAGCTTTCTTT.